The TCR beta chain described here comes from a study of identical twins' blood T cells. Study-wide points: Twins shared more top CDR3 clonotypes than unrelated donors did. Shared CDR3 clonotype counts between two donors mainly tracked the product of their cloneset sizes, twins included.

Donors were six healthy women in three monozygous twin pairs. Germline V gives CDR1 MDHEN, CDR2 SYDVKM. The CDR3 has 15 residues. The V and J ends lost 3 bases and 7 bases, in that order; junction bases with no gene match: 6. Only a few counts were recorded for this clonotype. The antigen is not known. Each TCR cDNA library carried sample-specific barcodes on both ends. TCRdb called the 5' RACE reads again in MiXCR, with one record for every CDR3 protein. The sample has 300,000 to 450,000 distinct CDR3 sequences; roughly 30% are singletons. Sequenced material: PBMCs. The chain carries TRBV28 and TRBJ2-2; 9 bases line up with TRBD1. The source of this sequence is a woman between 18 and 50 years old in good health. The CDR3: CASSFSDRGGGELFF. CDR3 DNA: TGTGCCAGCAGTTTCTCCGACAGGGGGGGCGGGGAGCTGTTTTTT.